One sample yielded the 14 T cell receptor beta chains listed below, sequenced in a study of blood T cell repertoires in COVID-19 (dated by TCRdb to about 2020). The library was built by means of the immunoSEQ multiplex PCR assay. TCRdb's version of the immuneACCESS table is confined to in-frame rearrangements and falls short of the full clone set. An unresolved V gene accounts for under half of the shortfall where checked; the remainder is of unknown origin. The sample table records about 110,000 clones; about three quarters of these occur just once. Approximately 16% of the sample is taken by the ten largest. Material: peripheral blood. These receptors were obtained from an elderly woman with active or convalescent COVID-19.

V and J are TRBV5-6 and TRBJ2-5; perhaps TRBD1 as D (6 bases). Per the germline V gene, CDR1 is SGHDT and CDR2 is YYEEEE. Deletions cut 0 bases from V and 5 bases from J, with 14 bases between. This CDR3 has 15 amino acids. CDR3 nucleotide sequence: TGTGCCAGCAGCTTGGGCAGGGGTTACCCGGAGACCCAGTACTTC. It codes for CASSLGRGYPETQYF.

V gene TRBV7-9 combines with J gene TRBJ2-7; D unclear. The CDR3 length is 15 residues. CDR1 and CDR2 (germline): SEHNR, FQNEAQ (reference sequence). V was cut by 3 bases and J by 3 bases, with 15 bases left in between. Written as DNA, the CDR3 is TGTGCCAGCAGCTTGGGCCGCAGGTCGTACTACGAGCAGTACTTC. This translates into CASSLGRRSYYEQYF. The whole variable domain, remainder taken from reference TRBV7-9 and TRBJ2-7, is DTGVSQNPRHKITKRGQNVTFRCDPISEHNRLYWYRQTLGQGPEFLTYFQNEAQLEKSRLLSDRFSAERPKGSFSTLEIQRTEQGDSAMYLCASSLGRRSYYEQYFGPGTRLTVT.

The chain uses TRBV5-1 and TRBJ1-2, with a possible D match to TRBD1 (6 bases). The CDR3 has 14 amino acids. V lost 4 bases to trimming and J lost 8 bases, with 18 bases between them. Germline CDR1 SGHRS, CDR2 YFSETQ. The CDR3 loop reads CASSTLGAGGGYTF. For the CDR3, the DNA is TGCGCCAGCAGCACCTTGGGGGCAGGAGGAGGCTACACCTTC.

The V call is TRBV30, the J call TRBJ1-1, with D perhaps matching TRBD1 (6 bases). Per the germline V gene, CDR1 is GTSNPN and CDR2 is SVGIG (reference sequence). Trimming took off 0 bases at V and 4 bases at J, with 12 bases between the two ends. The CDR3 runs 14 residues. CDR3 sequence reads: CAWSVGVRGTEAFF. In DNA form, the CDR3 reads TGTGCCTGGAGTGTCGGCGTCAGGGGCACTGAAGCTTTCTTT.

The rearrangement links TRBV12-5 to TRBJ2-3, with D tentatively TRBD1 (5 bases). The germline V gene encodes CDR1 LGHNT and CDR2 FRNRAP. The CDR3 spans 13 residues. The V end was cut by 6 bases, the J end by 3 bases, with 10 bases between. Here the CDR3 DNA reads TGTGCTAGTGGGACCTCAGGGACAGATACGCAGTATTTT. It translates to CASGTSGTDTQYF.

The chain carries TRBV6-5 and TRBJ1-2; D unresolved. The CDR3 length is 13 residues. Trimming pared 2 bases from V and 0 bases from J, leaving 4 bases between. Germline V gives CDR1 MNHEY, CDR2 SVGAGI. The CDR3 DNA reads TGTGCCAGCAGTTACGACACTAACTATGGCTACACCTTC. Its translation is CASSYDTNYGYTF.

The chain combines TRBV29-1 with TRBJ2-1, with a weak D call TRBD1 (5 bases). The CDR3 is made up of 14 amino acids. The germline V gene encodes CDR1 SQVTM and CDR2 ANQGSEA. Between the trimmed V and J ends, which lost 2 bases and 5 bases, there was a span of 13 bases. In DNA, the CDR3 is TGCAGCGTTGAACGGCAGGGTGGCGACAATGAGCAGTTCTTC. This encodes CSVERQGGDNEQFF.

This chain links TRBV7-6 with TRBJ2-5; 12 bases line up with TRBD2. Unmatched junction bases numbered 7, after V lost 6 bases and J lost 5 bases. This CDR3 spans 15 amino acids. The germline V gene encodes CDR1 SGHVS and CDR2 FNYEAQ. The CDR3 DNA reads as TGTGCCAGCAGATCTAGCGGGAGGGCCCAGGAGACCCAGTACTTC. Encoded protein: CASRSSGRAQETQYF.

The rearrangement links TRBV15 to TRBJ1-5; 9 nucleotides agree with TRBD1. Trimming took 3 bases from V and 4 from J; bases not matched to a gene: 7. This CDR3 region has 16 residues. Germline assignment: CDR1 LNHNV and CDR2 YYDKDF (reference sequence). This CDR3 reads CATSSQQGAWNQPQHF. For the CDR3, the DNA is TGTGCCACCAGCAGTCAACAGGGGGCTTGGAATCAGCCCCAGCATTTT.

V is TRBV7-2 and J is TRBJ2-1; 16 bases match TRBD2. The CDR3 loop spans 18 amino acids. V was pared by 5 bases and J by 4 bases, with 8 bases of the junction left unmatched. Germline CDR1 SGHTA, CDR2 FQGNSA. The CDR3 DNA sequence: TGTGCCAGCAGCCCCGGGACTAGCGGGAGGGCCTTGTACAATGAGCAGTTCTTC. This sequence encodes CASSPGTSGRALYNEQFF.

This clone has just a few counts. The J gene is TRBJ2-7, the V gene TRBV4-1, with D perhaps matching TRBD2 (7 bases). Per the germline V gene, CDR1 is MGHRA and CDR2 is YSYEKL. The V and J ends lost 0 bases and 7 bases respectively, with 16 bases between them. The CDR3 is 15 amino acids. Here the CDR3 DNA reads TGCGCCAGCAGCCAAGATCTGGGGGGGCTGAGAGAGCAGTACTTC. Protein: CASSQDLGGLREQYF.

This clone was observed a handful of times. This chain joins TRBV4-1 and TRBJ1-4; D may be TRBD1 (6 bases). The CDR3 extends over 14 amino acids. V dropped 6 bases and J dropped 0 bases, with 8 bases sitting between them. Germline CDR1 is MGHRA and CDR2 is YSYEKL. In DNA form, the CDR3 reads TGCGCCAGCAGTAGGACAGCAACTAATGAAAAACTGTTTTTT. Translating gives CASSRTATNEKLFF.

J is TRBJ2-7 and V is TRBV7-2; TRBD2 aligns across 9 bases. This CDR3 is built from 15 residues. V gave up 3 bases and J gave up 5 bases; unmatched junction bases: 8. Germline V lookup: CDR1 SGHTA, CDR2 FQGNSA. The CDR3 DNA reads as TGTGCCAGCAGCTTTGGTAGCGGGAGTTTCAACGAGCAGTACTTC. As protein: CASSFGSGSFNEQYF.

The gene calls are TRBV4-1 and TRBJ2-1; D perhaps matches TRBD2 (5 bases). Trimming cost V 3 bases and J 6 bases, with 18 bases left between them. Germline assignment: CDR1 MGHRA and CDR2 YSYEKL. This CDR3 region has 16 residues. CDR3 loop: CASSQDAYGRGNEQFF. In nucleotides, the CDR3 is TGCGCCAGCAGCCAGGATGCGTACGGACGGGGCAATGAGCAGTTCTTC.